This TCR beta chain was identified during a study of blood T cell repertoires in COVID-19. Whole-study context: Samples taken during acute and convalescent COVID-19 were collected in the United States, Italy and Spain. Sample material is recorded as cDNA or gDNA derived from T cells, B-cell-depleted T cells, or PBMCs.

As processed by the authors: Amplification of reference gene primers was used by the study to estimate nucleated cell counts. Libraries were prepared by immunoSEQ multiplex PCR; TCRdb keeps only in-frame clonotypes and omits some of them. The DNA gave D and trimming, while V, J and clone size come from that table. This sample has approximately 210,000 clones, with approximately 86% found just once. The cohort comprised adults aged 18 to 89 years residing in approximately 25 US areas. Germline V gene lookup returns CDR1 MDHEN and CDR2 SYDVKM. J was trimmed by 6 bases and V by 2 bases; bases with no gene match: 10. CDR3 size: 18 residues.

The genes are TRBV28 and TRBJ2-3; the match to TRBD2 covers 14 bases. The receptor's source is a woman between 25 and 40 years old who had recovered from COVID-19. Sequencing was done on a sample of PBMCs or T cells enriched from blood (not recorded which). CDR3 sequence reads: CASSLERLAGGPRDTQYF. The CDR3 coding sequence is TGTGCCAGCAGTTTAGAGAGACTAGCGGGAGGGCCGCGGGATACGCAGTATTTT. The variable domain in full, completed from reference TRBV28 and TRBJ2-3, reads DVKVTQSSRYLVKRTGEKVFLECVQDMDHENMFWYRQDPGLGLRLIYFSYDVKMKEKGDIPEGYSVSREKKERFSLILESASTNQTSMYLCASSLERLAGGPRDTQYFGPGTRLTVL.